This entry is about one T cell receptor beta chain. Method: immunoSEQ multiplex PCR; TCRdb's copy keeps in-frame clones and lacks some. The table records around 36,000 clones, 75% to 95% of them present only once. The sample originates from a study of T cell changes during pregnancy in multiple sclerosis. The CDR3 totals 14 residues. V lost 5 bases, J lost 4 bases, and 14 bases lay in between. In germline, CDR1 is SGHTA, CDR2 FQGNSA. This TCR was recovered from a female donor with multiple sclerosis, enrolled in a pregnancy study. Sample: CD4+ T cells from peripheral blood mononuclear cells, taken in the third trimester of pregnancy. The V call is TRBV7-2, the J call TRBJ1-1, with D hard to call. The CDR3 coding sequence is TGTGCCAGCAGCCAGAGAGGATCCTCCACTGAAGCTTTCTTT. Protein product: CASSQRGSSTEAFF.